This T cell receptor beta chain was obtained from a study of tumor and adjacent non-tumor tissue in lung cancer. Study overall: On average, productive TCRbeta reads reached about 4.2 million per sample.

RNA was extracted from bulk tissue without any cell sorting. A modified ARM-PCR protocol with three rounds of nested PCR amplified TCRbeta. TCRdb independently ran MiXCR on the multiplex PCR reads; one entry per CDR3 protein. The sample lists about 120,000 distinct CDR3 sequences; about 87% were seen once. This CDR3 has 16 residues. Per the germline V gene, CDR1 is MNHEY and CDR2 is SVGEGT. The sample consisted of lung tumor tissue. The receptor was derived from a man in his sixties or seventies with non-small cell lung cancer. This chain connects TRBV6-2 or TRBV6-3 to TRBJ2-3; the D is unclear. CDR3: CDTTASRGVNTDTQYF. The CDR3 DNA sequence: TGTGACACCACGGCATCCAGAGGCGTTAATACAGATACGCAGTATTTT.